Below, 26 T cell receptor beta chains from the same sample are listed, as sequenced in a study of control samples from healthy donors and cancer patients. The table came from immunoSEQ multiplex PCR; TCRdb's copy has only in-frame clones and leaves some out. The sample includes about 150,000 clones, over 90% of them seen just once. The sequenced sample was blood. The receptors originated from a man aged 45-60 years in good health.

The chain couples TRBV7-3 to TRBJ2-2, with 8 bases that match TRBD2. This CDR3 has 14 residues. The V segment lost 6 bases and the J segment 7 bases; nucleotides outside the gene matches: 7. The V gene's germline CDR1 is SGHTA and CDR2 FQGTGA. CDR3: CASRLAVSDGELFF. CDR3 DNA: TGTGCCAGCAGACTAGCGGTTTCTGACGGGGAGCTGTTTTTT.

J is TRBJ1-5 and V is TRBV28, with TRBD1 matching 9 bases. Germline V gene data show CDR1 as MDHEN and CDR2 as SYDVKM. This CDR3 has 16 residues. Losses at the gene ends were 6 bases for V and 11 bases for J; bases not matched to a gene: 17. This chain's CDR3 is CASSAWADRGTITQHF. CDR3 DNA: TGTGCCAGCAGCGCGTGGGCCGACAGGGGGACTATAACCCAGCATTTT.

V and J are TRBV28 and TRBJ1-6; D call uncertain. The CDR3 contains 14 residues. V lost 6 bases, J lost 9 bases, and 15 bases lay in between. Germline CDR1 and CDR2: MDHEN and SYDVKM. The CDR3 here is CASRRRESGSPLHF. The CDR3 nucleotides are TGTGCCAGCAGGAGACGTGAATCAGGTTCACCCCTCCACTTT.

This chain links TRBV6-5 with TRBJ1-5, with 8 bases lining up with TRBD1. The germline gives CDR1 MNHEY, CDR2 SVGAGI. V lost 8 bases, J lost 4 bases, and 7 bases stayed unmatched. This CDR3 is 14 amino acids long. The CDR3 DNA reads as TGTGCCAGCGATGACAGGGGAGGGAATCAGCCCCAGCATTTT. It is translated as CASDDRGGNQPQHF.

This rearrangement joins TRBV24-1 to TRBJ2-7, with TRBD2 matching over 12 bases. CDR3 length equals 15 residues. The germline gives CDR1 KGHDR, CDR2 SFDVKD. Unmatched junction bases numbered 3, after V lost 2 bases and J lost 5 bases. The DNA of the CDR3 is TGTGCCACCAGTGATTGGACTAGCGGGAAGAACGAGCAGTACTTC. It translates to CATSDWTSGKNEQYF.

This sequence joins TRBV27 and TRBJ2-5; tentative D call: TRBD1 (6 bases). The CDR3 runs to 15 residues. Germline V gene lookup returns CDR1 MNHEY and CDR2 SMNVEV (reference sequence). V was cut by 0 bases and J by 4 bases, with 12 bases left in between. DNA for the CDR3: TGTGCCAGCAGTTTATCTCTGGGGGCTCGAGAGACCCAGTACTTC. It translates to CASSLSLGARETQYF.

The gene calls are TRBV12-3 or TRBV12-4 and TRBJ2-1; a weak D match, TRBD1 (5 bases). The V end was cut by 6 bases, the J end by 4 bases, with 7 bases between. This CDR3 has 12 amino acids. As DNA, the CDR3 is TGTGCCAGCAGACGACAGTACAATGAGCAGTTCTTC. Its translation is CASRRQYNEQFF.

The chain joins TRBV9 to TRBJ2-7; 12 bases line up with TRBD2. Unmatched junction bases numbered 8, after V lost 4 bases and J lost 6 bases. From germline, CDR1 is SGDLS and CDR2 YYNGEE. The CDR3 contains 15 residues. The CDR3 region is CASSPTSGRGSEQYF. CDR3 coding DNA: TGTGCCAGCAGCCCGACTAGCGGGAGAGGGTCCGAGCAGTACTTC.

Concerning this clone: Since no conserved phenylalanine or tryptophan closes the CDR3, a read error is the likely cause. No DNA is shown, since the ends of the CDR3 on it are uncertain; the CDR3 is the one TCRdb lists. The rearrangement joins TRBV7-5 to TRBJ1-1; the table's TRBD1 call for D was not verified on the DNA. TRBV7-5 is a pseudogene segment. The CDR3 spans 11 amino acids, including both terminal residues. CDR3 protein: CARSLFTDIIP.

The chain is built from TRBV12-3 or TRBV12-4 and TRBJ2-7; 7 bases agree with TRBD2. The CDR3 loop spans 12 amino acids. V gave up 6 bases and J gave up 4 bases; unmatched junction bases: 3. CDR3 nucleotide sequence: TGTGCCAGCAGCCCCGGGGGGTACGAGCAGTACTTC. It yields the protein CASSPGGYEQYF.

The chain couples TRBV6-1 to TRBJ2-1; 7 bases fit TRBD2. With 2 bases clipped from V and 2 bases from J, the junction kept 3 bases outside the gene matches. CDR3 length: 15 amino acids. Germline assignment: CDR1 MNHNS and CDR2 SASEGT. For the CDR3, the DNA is TGTGCCAGCAGTGAAAGGGCGGGAGCCTACAATGAGCAGTTCTTC. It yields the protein CASSERAGAYNEQFF.

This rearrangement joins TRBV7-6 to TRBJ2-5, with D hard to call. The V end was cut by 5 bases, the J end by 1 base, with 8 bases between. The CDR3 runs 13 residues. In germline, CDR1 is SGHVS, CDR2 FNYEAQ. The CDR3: CASSRTSQETQYF. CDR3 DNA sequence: TGTGCCAGCAGCCGGACGAGCCAAGAGACCCAGTACTTC.

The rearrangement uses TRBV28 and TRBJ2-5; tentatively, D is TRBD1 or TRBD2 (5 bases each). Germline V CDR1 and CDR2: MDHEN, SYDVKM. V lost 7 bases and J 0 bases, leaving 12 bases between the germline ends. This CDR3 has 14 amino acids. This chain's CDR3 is CASNPGTYQETQYF. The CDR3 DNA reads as TGTGCCAGCAATCCCGGGACGTACCAAGAGACCCAGTACTTC.

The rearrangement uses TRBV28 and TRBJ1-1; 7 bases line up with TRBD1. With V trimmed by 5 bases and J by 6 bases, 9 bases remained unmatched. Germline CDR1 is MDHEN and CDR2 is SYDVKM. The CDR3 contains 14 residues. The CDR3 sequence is CASSPRGGGSEAFF. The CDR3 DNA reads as TGTGCCAGCAGTCCCAGGGGAGGGGGCTCTGAAGCTTTCTTT.

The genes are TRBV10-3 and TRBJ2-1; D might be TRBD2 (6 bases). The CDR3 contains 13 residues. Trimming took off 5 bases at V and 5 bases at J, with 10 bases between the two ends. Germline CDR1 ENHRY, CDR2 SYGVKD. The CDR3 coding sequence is TGTGCCATCAGTAACGGACTAAACAATGAGCAGTTCTTC. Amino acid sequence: CAISNGLNNEQFF.

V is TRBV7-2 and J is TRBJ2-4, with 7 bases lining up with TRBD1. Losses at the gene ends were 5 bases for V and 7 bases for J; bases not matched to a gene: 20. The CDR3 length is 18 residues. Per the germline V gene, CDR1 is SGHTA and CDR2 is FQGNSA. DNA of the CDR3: TGTGCCAGCAGCCTCCATACCGGGACAGTCGCTTCGCGGAACATTCAGTACTTC. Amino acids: CASSLHTGTVASRNIQYF. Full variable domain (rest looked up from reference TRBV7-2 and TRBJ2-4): GAGVSQSPSNKVTEKGKDVELRCDPISGHTALYWYRQSLGQGLEFLIYFQGNSAPDKSGLPSDRFSAERTGGSVSTLTIQRTQQEDSAVYLCASSLHTGTVASRNIQYFGAGTRLSVL.

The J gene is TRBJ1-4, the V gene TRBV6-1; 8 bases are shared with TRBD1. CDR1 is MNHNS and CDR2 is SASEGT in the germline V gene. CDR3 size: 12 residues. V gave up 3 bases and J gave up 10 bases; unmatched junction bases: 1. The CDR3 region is CASSDRGRKLFF. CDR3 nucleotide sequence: TGTGCCAGCAGTGACAGGGGGCGAAAACTGTTTTTT.

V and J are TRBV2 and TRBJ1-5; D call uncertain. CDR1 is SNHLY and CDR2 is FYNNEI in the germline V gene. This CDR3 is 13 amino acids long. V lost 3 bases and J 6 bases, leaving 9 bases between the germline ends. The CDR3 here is CASSEMAGQPQHF. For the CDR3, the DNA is TGTGCCAGCAGTGAGATGGCGGGTCAGCCCCAGCATTTT.

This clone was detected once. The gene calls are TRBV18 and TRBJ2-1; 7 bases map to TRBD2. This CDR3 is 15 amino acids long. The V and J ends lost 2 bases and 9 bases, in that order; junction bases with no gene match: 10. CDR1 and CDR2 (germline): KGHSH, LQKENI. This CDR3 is CASSPKGGPTIEQFF. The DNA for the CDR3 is TGTGCCAGCTCACCAAAGGGAGGGCCAACGATTGAGCAGTTCTTC. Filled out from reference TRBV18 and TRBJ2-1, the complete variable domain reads NAGVMQNPRHLVRRRGQEARLRCSPMKGHSHVYWYRQLPEEGLKFMVYLQKENIIDESGMPKERFSAEFPKEGPSILRIQQVVRGDSAAYFCASSPKGGPTIEQFFGPGTRLTVL.

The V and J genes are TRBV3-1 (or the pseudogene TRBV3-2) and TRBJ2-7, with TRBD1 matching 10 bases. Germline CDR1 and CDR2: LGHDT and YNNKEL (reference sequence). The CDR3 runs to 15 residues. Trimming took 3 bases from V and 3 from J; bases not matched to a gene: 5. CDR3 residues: CASSQTGGGGYEQYF. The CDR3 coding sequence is TGTGCCAGCAGCCAGACAGGGGGCGGTGGCTACGAGCAGTACTTC.

The CDR3 protein is CASSEALVGSLSEQFF. The CDR3, as DNA: TGTGCCAGCAGTGAAGCGCTAGTCGGGAGCCTTAGTGAGCAGTTCTTC. The chain employs TRBV6-1 and TRBJ2-1, with D tentatively TRBD2 (6 bases). Germline V gene lookup returns CDR1 MNHNS and CDR2 SASEGT. CDR3 length: 16 amino acids. V was trimmed by 0 bases and J by 9 bases, leaving 18 bases between them.

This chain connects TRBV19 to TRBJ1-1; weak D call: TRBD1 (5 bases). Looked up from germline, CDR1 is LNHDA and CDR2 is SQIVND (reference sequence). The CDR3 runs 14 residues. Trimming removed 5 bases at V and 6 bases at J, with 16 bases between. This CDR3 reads CASSEVGGYAEAFF. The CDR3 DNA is TGTGCCAGTAGTGAAGTCGGGGGGTACGCTGAAGCTTTCTTT.

The chain's CDR3 is CASSQEAQRNTIYF. Here the CDR3 DNA reads TGTGCCAGCAGCCAAGAAGCCCAGAGAAACACCATATATTTT. The V and J genes are TRBV14 and TRBJ1-3; no clear D. This CDR3 contains 14 residues. The V gene's germline CDR1 is SGHDN and CDR2 FVKESK. The germline V and J ends were trimmed by 0 bases and 5 bases, with 8 bases remaining between them.

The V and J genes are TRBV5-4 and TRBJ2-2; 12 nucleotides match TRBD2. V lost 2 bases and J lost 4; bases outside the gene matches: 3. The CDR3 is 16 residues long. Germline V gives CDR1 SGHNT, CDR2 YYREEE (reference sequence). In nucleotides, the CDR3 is TGTGCCAGCAGCTTATTGACTAGCGGGAGCACCGGGGAGCTGTTTTTT. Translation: CASSLLTSGSTGELFF.

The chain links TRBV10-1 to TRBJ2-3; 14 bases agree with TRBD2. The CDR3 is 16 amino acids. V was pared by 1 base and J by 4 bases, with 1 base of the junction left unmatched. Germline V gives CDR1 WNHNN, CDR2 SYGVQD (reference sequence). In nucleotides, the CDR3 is TGCGCCAGCAGTGAGTGGACTAGCGGGAGGTCAGATACGCAGTATTTT. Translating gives CASSEWTSGRSDTQYF.

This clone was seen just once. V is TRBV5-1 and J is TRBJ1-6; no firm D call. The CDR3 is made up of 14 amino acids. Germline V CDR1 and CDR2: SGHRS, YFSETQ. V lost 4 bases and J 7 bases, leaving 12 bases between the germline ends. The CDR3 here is CASSTDVSNSPLHF. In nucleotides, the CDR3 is TGCGCCAGCAGCACGGACGTGAGCAATTCACCCCTCCACTTT.